These 23 T cell receptor beta chains originate from one sample sequenced in a study of T cells in Graves' hyperthyroidism and ophthalmopathy. RNA transcripts were the template for amplifying TCR beta CDR3 regions. When the TCR CDR3 underwent first-round RT-PCR, the HTBI primer set was used. TCRdb re-analysed the multiplex PCR reads in MiXCR, keeping a single row per CDR3 protein. The data show about 500,000 distinct CDR3 sequences, with 16% seen just once and about 31% held by the top ten. The specimen sequenced was blood. Receptors originate from a woman in her twenties or thirties with Graves' ophthalmopathy.

Only a few counts were recorded for this clonotype. The chain carries TRBV27 and TRBJ2-4, with TRBD2 as a possible D gene (6 bases). V was trimmed by 2 bases and J by 1 base, leaving 12 bases between them. CDR1 is MNHEY and CDR2 is SMNVEV in the germline V gene (reference sequence). This CDR3 is built from 16 residues. The CDR3 here is CASSLGGRWAKNIQYF. In DNA, the CDR3 is TGTGCCAGCAGTTTAGGAGGGAGATGGGCCAAAAACATTCAGTACTTC.

In this sample, this clonotype turned up many times. CDR3 protein: CASSYSGGGTEAFF. CDR3 DNA sequence: TGTGCCAGCAGTTACTCGGGGGGTGGAACTGAAGCTTTCTTT. The chain has TRBV6-5 and TRBJ1-1; weak D call: TRBD1 (5 bases). The V end lost 0 bases, the J end lost 5 bases, and 10 bases lay between the germline ends. The CDR3 is 14 residues long. CDR1 is MNHEY and CDR2 is SVGAGI in the germline V gene.

The chain carries TRBV11-2 and TRBJ2-1; a possible D gene is TRBD1 (5 bases). CDR1 is SGHAT, CDR2 FQNNGV, per germline. V gave up 3 bases and J gave up 6 bases, with 18 bases separating them. The CDR3 extends over 16 amino acids. The CDR3 DNA sequence: TGTGCCAGCAGCTTTTTTCCAGGGTCGGCCTCCAATGAGCAGTTCTTC. It codes for CASSFFPGSASNEQFF.

About this clonotype: A read error may explain this, as a much larger clone is one base away. CDR3 loop: CASGYRGGTNEKLFF. As DNA, the CDR3 is TGTGCCAGCGGATATCGAGGAGGAACTAATGAAAAACTGTTTTTT. The chain carries TRBV12-3 or TRBV12-4 and TRBJ1-4; D remains unclear. V gave up 8 bases and J gave up 1 base, with 14 bases separating them. The CDR3 consists of 15 residues.

This clonotype was counted a single time. This may come from a read error, since a much larger clone is one base off. The chain links TRBV20-1 to TRBJ1-5; unclear D gene. CDR3 length: 17 residues. Germline values: CDR1 DFQATT, CDR2 SNEGSKA (reference sequence). In DNA, the CDR3 is TGCCGTGCTAGTTCCGCTTCAACAGTCCACCTAGATCAGCCCCAGCATTTT. Protein sequence: CRASSASTVHLDQPQHF.

This clonotype was detected once. The rearrangement uses TRBV7-2 and TRBJ2-7; D ambiguous. Trimming cost V 2 bases and J 7 bases, with 6 bases left between them. This CDR3 comprises 11 residues. Per germline, CDR1 SGHTA and CDR2 FQGNSA. The CDR3 nucleotides are TGTGCCAGCAGCTTAACCGTGGAGCAGTACTTC. Encoded protein: CASSLTVEQYF. The full variable domain, its missing parts supplied by reference TRBV7-2 and TRBJ2-7, is GAGVSQSPSNKVTEKGKDVELRCDPISGHTALYWYRQSLGQGLEFLIYFQGNSAPDKSGLPSDRFSAERTGGSVSTLTIQRTQQEDSAVYLCASSLTVEQYFGPGTRLTVT.

This clonotype was observed at least ten times. J is TRBJ1-2 and V is TRBV28; TRBD1 is a possible D gene (6 bases). Per germline, CDR1 MDHEN and CDR2 SYDVKM. The CDR3 has 12 residues. Trimming took 7 bases from V and 4 from J, leaving 10 bases between them. The CDR3: CASIGGTYGYTF. The CDR3 bases are TGTGCCAGCATAGGGGGAACCTATGGCTACACCTTC.

This clonotype was found a few times. This chain joins TRBV5-8 and TRBJ2-1, with 8 bases that match TRBD2. The CDR3 extends over 16 amino acids. Germline CDR1 SGHTS, CDR2 YDEGEE. Unmatched junction bases numbered 5, after V lost 0 bases and J lost 3 bases. The CDR3 loop reads CASSLAAGVIYNEQFF. Here the CDR3 DNA reads TGTGCCAGCAGCTTGGCAGCGGGAGTGATCTACAATGAGCAGTTCTTC.

Points on this clonotype: Possible read error: a much larger clone is one base away. The rearrangement links TRBV30 to TRBJ2-3; unclear D gene. This CDR3 has 12 amino acids. V lost 3 bases to trimming and J lost 3 bases, with 7 bases between them. The germline CDR1 and CDR2 sequences are GTSNPN and SVGIG (reference sequence). CDR3 in DNA: TGTGCCTGGAGCGAATTAACAGATACGCAGTATTTT. It encodes CAWSELTDTQYF.

This chain links TRBV5-6 with TRBJ1-2, with no clear D. CDR3 length: 14 residues. Looked up from germline, CDR1 is SGHDT and CDR2 is YYEEEE. Trimming took off 1 base at V and 3 bases at J, with 10 bases between the two ends. The chain's CDR3 is CASSLTALHYGYTF. In DNA form, the CDR3 reads TGTGCCAGCAGCTTGACGGCGCTCCACTATGGCTACACCTTC.

This clonotype was seen repeatedly, ten times or more. The chain joins TRBV20-1 to TRBJ2-2, with TRBD2 as a possible D gene (6 bases). V was clipped by 0 bases and J by 6 bases, with 20 bases between them. The CDR3 runs 17 residues. Germline V gene data show CDR1 as DFQATT and CDR2 as SNEGSKA (reference sequence). The CDR3 DNA reads TGCAGTGCTAGAGACCCGAGACCCGGGAGAGAGGCCGGGGAGCTGTTTTTT. As protein: CSARDPRPGREAGELFF.

This clonotype was picked up many times. The genes are TRBV20-1 and TRBJ1-1, with unresolved D. The CDR3 covers 14 residues. The germline V and J ends were trimmed by 3 bases and 8 bases, with 19 bases remaining between them. CDR1 and CDR2 from the germline V gene are DFQATT and SNEGSKA (reference sequence). The CDR3 DNA reads TGCAGTGCTAGTATACAGTCTCAACTCCCGGAAGCTTTCTTT. Its protein product is CSASIQSQLPEAFF.

This clonotype was counted ten times or more. CDR3 residues: CASSLARRLEAQYF. The CDR3 DNA follows: TGTGCCAGCAGCTTAGCGAGGCGGCTCGAGGCCCAGTACTTC. This chain links TRBV7-2 with TRBJ2-5; D unresolved. The V gene lost 0 bases and the J gene lost 9 bases, with 14 bases spanning the gap. Germline loops: CDR1 SGHTA, CDR2 FQGNSA. CDR3 length: 14 amino acids.

This clonotype came up many times. J is TRBJ2-1 and V is TRBV28; TRBD1 agrees at 9 bases. CDR3 size: 16 residues. The germline gives CDR1 MDHEN, CDR2 SYDVKM. Trimming removed 4 bases from V and 0 bases from J; junction bases left unmatched: 4. CDR3 protein: CASSSQGAISYNEQFF. CDR3 nucleotide sequence: TGTGCCAGCAGTTCACAGGGGGCAATCTCCTACAATGAGCAGTTCTTC.

In its sample, this clonotype was seen a few times. In DNA form, the CDR3 reads TGTGCCAGCAGCACGACAGGGAGGACTAGCGGGAGGGCCAATGAGCAGTTCTTC. Encoded protein: CASSTTGRTSGRANEQFF. V usage is TRBV11-3 and J usage is TRBJ2-1; 15 nucleotides agree with TRBD2. From germline, CDR1 is SGHNT and CDR2 YENEEA. The CDR3 is made up of 18 amino acids. Germline trimming cut 5 bases from V and 6 bases from J; bases unmatched to any gene: 11.

In its sample, this clonotype was seen many times. This sequence joins TRBV7-8 and TRBJ1-1, with D possibly being TRBD1 (6 bases). The V end lost 3 bases, the J end lost 4 bases, and 15 bases lay between the germline ends. This CDR3 is built from 15 residues. The germline CDR1 and CDR2 sequences are SGHVS and FQNEAQ. CDR3 in DNA: TGTGCCAGCAGCTTGGCGGGGGGCGGTAGCACTGAAGCTTTCTTT. Protein product: CASSLAGGGSTEAFF. Looking up the rest from reference TRBV7-8 and TRBJ1-1 gives the full variable domain: GAGVSQSPRYKVAKRGQDVALRCDPISGHVSLFWYQQALGQGPEFLTYFQNEAQLDKSGLPSDRFFAERPEGSVSTLKIQRTQQEDSAVYLCASSLAGGGSTEAFFGQGTRLTVV.

A word on this clonotype: Just one base apart from a much larger clone, this may be a read error. The rearrangement links TRBV20-1 to TRBJ2-1; 7 bases are shared with TRBD2. The CDR3 spans 15 residues. CDR1 is DFQATT and CDR2 is SNEGSKA in the germline V gene (reference sequence). CDR3 sequence reads: CSARAAGVPYNERFF. The CDR3 DNA reads TGCAGTGCTAGAGCGGCGGGAGTACCCTACAATGAGCGGTTCTTC.

The chain uses TRBV27 and TRBJ1-2; D possibly corresponds to TRBD1 (6 bases). Germline loops: CDR1 MNHEY, CDR2 SMNVEV (reference sequence). V lost 6 bases, J lost 6 bases, and 14 bases lay in between. CDR3 length: 13 residues. The CDR3 region is CASSPAGANGYTF. The DNA of the CDR3 is TGTGCCAGCAGCCCCGCGGGGGCTAATGGCTACACCTTC.

This clonotype was recorded at least ten times. The chain links TRBV10-2 to TRBJ2-3; 13 nucleotides line up with TRBD2. The length of the CDR3 is 17 residues. The J segment lost 4 bases and the V segment lost 0 bases, leaving 4 bases of the junction unmatched. CDR1 is WSHSY, CDR2 SAAADI, per germline. This chain's CDR3 is CASSESGLAGTSDTQYF. CDR3 nucleotide sequence: TGCGCCAGCAGTGAGTCGGGACTAGCGGGAACCTCAGATACGCAGTATTTT.

This clonotype occurred a few times. The rearrangement uses TRBV15 and TRBJ1-5; D remains unclear. V lost 0 bases and J lost 7, with 13 bases in between. Germline CDR1 reads LNHNV; CDR2 reads YYDKDF (reference sequence). The CDR3 sequence is 15 residues long. CDR3 sequence (DNA): TGTGCCACCAGCAGAGAAAAGGGAGGGAGGCAGCCCCAGCATTTT. It yields the protein CATSREKGGRQPQHF. Together with reference TRBV15 and TRBJ1-5, the CDR3 gives the full variable domain: DAMVIQNPRYQVTQFGKPVTLSCSQTLNHNVMYWYQQKSSQAPKLLFHYYDKDFNNEADTPDNFQSRRPNTSFCFLDIRSPGLGDTAMYLCATSREKGGRQPQHFGDGTRLSIL.

This clonotype was counted many times. The rearrangement links TRBV7-2 to TRBJ2-4; perhaps D is TRBD1 or TRBD2 (5 bases each). V lost 5 bases and J lost 5, with 16 bases in between. The V gene's germline CDR1 is SGHTA and CDR2 FQGNSA. The CDR3 is made up of 15 amino acids. CDR3 region: CASSRTGTEQNIQYF. DNA of the CDR3: TGTGCCAGCAGCCGGACCGGGACGGAACAAAACATTCAGTACTTC.

As concerns this clonotype: A much larger clone differs from this one at a single base, so this may be a read error. The final CDR3 position lacks the conserved phenylalanine or tryptophan, pointing to a likely read error. The J gene is TRBJ2-1, the V gene TRBV12-3 or TRBV12-4, with TRBD2 as a possible D gene (6 bases). V lost 7 bases and J lost 0, with 13 bases in between. This CDR3 region has 15 residues. The CDR3 here is CASNPDYPSYNEQFL. The CDR3, as DNA: TGTGCCAGCAACCCGGACTACCCCTCCTACAATGAGCAGTTCCTC.

This clonotype was counted many times. The chain employs TRBV30 and TRBJ2-1; D remains ambiguous. V dropped 0 bases and J dropped 3 bases, with 6 bases sitting between them. The germline CDR1 and CDR2 sequences are GTSNPN and SVGIG (reference sequence). This CDR3 contains 13 residues. DNA for the CDR3: TGTGCCTGGAGTGTAGTCGACTACAATGAGCAGTTCTTC. Its translation: CAWSVVDYNEQFF.